These 30 T cell receptor beta chains were sequenced from one sample in a study of vaccination and CD4 T cells after COVID-19 (dated by TCRdb to between 2020 and 2023). Their antigen targets remain unknown. The library was made by PCR. Sequencing used an Illumina iSeq 100. DNA from cultured CD4+ T cells underwent TCR sequencing with the Oncomine TCR Beta short-read assay at the Johns Hopkins FTIC core. The public reads were run again by TCRdb, first through fastp at Q25 and then through MiXCR, and only productive beta chains were kept. Identical CDR3 proteins give one entry, which carries the most common genes and DNA. This sample lists 9,500 to 15,000 distinct CDR3 sequences; 45% to 65% were detected once. The ten biggest clones cover approximately 33% of the sample. The treatment or condition label of this sample denotes: approximately nine-day PBMC culture with coronavirus spike peptide pools or control peptides (ViraFEST assay).

Input material: CD4+ T cells from blood, cultured in vitro. These receptor sequences come from a human donor who had recovered from COVID-19.

The rearrangement uses TRBV20-1 and TRBJ1-1; D not resolved. Germline V gene sequence: CDR1 DFQATT, CDR2 SNEGSKA (reference sequence). The CDR3 spans 12 residues. V shed 3 bases and J shed 4 bases, with 9 bases lying between them. The CDR3 sequence: CSASTRTTEAFF. CDR3 bases: TGCAGTGCTAGTACCCGGACCACTGAAGCTTTCTTT.

V and J are TRBV12-3 or TRBV12-4 and TRBJ1-5; weak D call: TRBD1 (5 bases). This CDR3 is built from 15 residues. Trimming took off 5 bases at V and 2 bases at J, with 13 bases between the two ends. The CDR3 sequence is CASSPRGGGNQPQHF. Here the CDR3 DNA reads TGTGCCAGCAGTCCCCGGGGGGGTGGCAATCAGCCCCAGCATTTT.

This chain uses TRBV29-1 with TRBJ2-5, with D unclear. Trimming shortened V by 6 bases and J by 2 bases, and 4 bases separated the two germline ends. The CDR3 is made up of 10 amino acids. Germline CDR1 and CDR2: SQVTM and ANQGSEA. The CDR3 nucleotides read TGCAGCGTCAATCAAGAGACCCAGTACTTC. Translation gives CSVNQETQYF.

The chain employs TRBV6-1 and TRBJ2-7; 9 nucleotides match TRBD2. J lost 6 bases, V lost 7 bases, and 7 bases had no gene match. The CDR3 runs to 13 residues. Germline values: CDR1 MNHNS, CDR2 SASEGT. CDR3 bases: TGTGCCAGCAAAGCTAGCGGGGTTCTCGAGCAGTACTTC. The encoded protein is CASKASGVLEQYF.

This clonotype was seen a few times. V gene TRBV5-1 combines with J gene TRBJ2-7; 10 bases align to TRBD1. Per germline, CDR1 SGHRS and CDR2 YFSETQ. The CDR3 spans 17 residues. V lost 5 bases to trimming and J lost 3 bases; unmatched junction nucleotides: 14. CDR3 residues: CASRPPRAGQGHYEQYF. The DNA for the CDR3 is TGCGCCAGCAGGCCACCCAGGGCGGGACAGGGGCACTACGAGCAGTACTTC.

This clonotype was counted only a few times. V and J are TRBV30 and TRBJ2-7, with 9 bases lining up with TRBD1. V lost 0 bases to trimming and J lost 4 bases; unmatched junction nucleotides: 4. This CDR3 comprises 14 residues. Per the germline V gene, CDR1 is GTSNPN and CDR2 is SVGIG (reference sequence). CDR3 sequence: CAWSVLDRGYEQYF. CDR3 nucleotide sequence: TGTGCCTGGAGTGTACTGGACAGGGGTTACGAGCAGTACTTC.

This chain connects TRBV14 to TRBJ1-6; D unresolved. Germline values: CDR1 SGHDN, CDR2 FVKESK. Trimming pared 0 bases from V and 11 bases from J, leaving 11 bases between. CDR3 length: 14 residues. The CDR3 here is CASSQDDRGTPLHF. The CDR3 DNA sequence: TGTGCCAGCAGCCAAGACGATAGAGGTACACCCCTCCACTTT.

The CDR3 DNA is TGTGCCACCAGCAGAGATCGGACAGCACTTGGTCAGCCCCAGCATTTT. Translating it yields CATSRDRTALGQPQHF. The V call is TRBV15, the J call TRBJ1-5, with a weak D call TRBD1 (6 bases). Looked up from germline, CDR1 is LNHNV and CDR2 is YYDKDF (reference sequence). This CDR3 comprises 16 residues. V shed 0 bases and J shed 6 bases, with 15 bases lying between them.

This clonotype was seen a few times. The rearrangement uses TRBV19 and TRBJ1-1; 12 positions match TRBD1. V was clipped by 9 bases and J by 5 bases; unmatched bases: 13. The CDR3 length is 16 residues. Germline lookup yields CDR1 LNHDA and CDR2 SQIVND (reference sequence). CDR3 in DNA: TGTGCCAGCGCCGCGGGACAGGGGGCTCTTGGGACTGAAGCTTTCTTT. Translation gives CASAAGQGALGTEAFF.

The CDR3, as DNA: TGTGCCAGTAGTTCATCTCAAAGTCATTTAGGCTACACCTTC. Its translation: CASSSSQSHLGYTF. This chain connects TRBV19 to TRBJ1-2; D remains ambiguous. V dropped 5 bases and J dropped 8 bases, with 18 bases sitting between them. The CDR3 length is 14 residues. In germline, CDR1 is LNHDA, CDR2 SQIVND (reference sequence).

The chain's CDR3 is CASSLWGAVETEAFF. The CDR3 DNA is TGTGCCAGCAGCTTGTGGGGGGCGGTGGAAACTGAAGCTTTCTTT. This sequence joins TRBV7-9 and TRBJ1-1; TRBD1 is a possible D gene (6 bases). Per the germline V gene, CDR1 is SEHNR and CDR2 is FQNEAQ (reference sequence). The germline V and J ends were trimmed by 3 bases and 5 bases, with 16 bases remaining between them. This CDR3 has 15 residues.

Of note for this clonotype: A junction end diverges from the germline sequence, so it may reflect a read error. V usage is TRBV6-1 and J usage is TRBJ1-1; 7 bases are shared with TRBD1. The CDR3 sequence is 14 residues long. CDR1 and CDR2 (germline): MNHNS, SASEGT. CDR3 sequence reads: CASNEGTVNTEAFF. The CDR3 coding sequence is TGTGCCAGCAATGAAGGGACAGTGAACACTGAAGCTTTCTTT.

The CDR3: CASSSIAGVYGYTF. The CDR3 nucleotides are TGTGCCAGCAGTTCTATCGCCGGGGTATATGGCTACACCTTC. V gene TRBV27 combines with J gene TRBJ1-2; no definite D call. Trimming removed 4 bases at V and 5 bases at J, with 14 bases between. CDR3 length equals 14 residues. CDR1 MNHEY and CDR2 SMNVEV come from the germline V gene (reference sequence).

The chain is built from TRBV25-1 and TRBJ1-4, with D unclear. This CDR3 is built from 17 residues. V was trimmed by 5 bases and J by 4 bases, leaving 20 bases between them. Germline V lookup: CDR1 MGHDK, CDR2 SYGVNS. As DNA, the CDR3 is TGTGCCAGCAGTCGTCGAGACGGCTCGAATCGTAATGAAAAACTGTTTTTT. Translating it yields CASSRRDGSNRNEKLFF.

The chain employs TRBV2 and TRBJ1-1, with TRBD1 identical over 9 bases. The CDR3 is 15 amino acids. Germline CDR1 is SNHLY and CDR2 is FYNNEI. The trim removed 6 bases at V and 1 base at J, leaving 6 bases unmatched. The DNA for the CDR3 is TGTGCCAGCAGGGACAGGGGAAACTCGAACACTGAAGCTTTCTTT. This translates into CASRDRGNSNTEAFF.

In this sample, this clonotype turned up a few times. The chain has TRBV29-1 and TRBJ1-2; a possible D gene is TRBD1 (5 bases). Germline CDR1 SQVTM, CDR2 ANQGSEA. The CDR3 sequence is 14 residues long. V lost 0 bases and J 4 bases, leaving 12 bases between the germline ends. Here the CDR3 reads CSVEEVTAGYGYTF. The DNA of the CDR3 is TGCAGCGTTGAAGAGGTGACAGCCGGCTATGGCTACACCTTC.

V gene TRBV7-2 combines with J gene TRBJ1-2, with TRBD1 matching 9 bases. The germline gives CDR1 SGHTA, CDR2 FQGNSA. This CDR3 comprises 15 residues. The V segment lost 0 bases and the J segment 4 bases; nucleotides outside the gene matches: 3. CDR3 protein: CASSLAGTGLYGYTF. DNA of the CDR3: TGTGCCAGCAGCTTAGCCGGGACAGGGCTCTATGGCTACACCTTC. Full variable domain (outside the CDR3, taken from reference TRBV7-2 and TRBJ1-2): GAGVSQSPSNKVTEKGKDVELRCDPISGHTALYWYRQSLGQGLEFLIYFQGNSAPDKSGLPSDRFSAERTGGSVSTLTIQRTQQEDSAVYLCASSLAGTGLYGYTFGSGTRLTVV.

This chain joins TRBV24-1 and TRBJ2-2; D uncertain. The length of the CDR3 is 10 residues. CDR1 is KGHDR, CDR2 SFDVKD, per germline. The V end lost 6 bases, the J end lost 5 bases, and 0 bases lay between the germline ends. The CDR3 loop is CATSTGELFF. The CDR3 DNA follows: TGTGCCACCAGTACCGGGGAGCTGTTTTTT.

This clonotype has more than one count but fewer than ten. The V call is TRBV20-1, the J call TRBJ1-2, with a possible D match to TRBD1 (6 bases). The CDR3 is made up of 13 amino acids. The V and J ends lost 5 bases and 2 bases respectively, with 12 bases between them. The germline gives CDR1 DFQATT, CDR2 SNEGSKA (reference sequence). The CDR3 loop is CSAPDSANYGYTF. In nucleotides, the CDR3 is TGCAGTGCTCCGGACAGCGCCAACTATGGCTACACCTTC.

There are a few counts of this clonotype. In nucleotides, the CDR3 is TGTGCCATCAGTGAGTCGACCAGTGGCGGGGATACGGAGACCCAGTACTTC. This gives the protein CAISESTSGGDTETQYF. The chain couples TRBV10-3 to TRBJ2-5; D possibly corresponds to TRBD2 (6 bases). Germline assignment: CDR1 ENHRY and CDR2 SYGVKD. The CDR3 is made up of 17 amino acids. With 0 bases removed from V and 5 bases from J, the gap between germline ends came to 19 bases.

The chain couples TRBV11-3 to TRBJ1-1, with TRBD1 as a possible D gene (6 bases). Germline CDR1 is SGHNT and CDR2 is YENEEA. The CDR3 covers 17 residues. V was pared by 4 bases and J by 2 bases, with 20 bases between. The chain's CDR3 is CASSWRTDDISNTEAFF. In DNA, the CDR3 is TGTGCCAGCAGCTGGAGGACAGACGACATATCCAACACTGAAGCTTTCTTT.

V and J are TRBV7-9 and TRBJ1-1, with TRBD1 matching over 7 bases. The CDR3 contains 15 residues. In germline, CDR1 is SEHNR, CDR2 FQNEAQ (reference sequence). V lost 0 bases to trimming and J lost 3 bases; unmatched junction nucleotides: 4. CDR3 sequence reads: CASSLAGQVDTEAFF. The DNA of the CDR3 is TGTGCCAGCAGCTTAGCTGGACAGGTGGACACTGAAGCTTTCTTT.

This clonotype was observed once. The V call is TRBV6-1, the J call TRBJ2-5; 11 bases align to TRBD2. Germline CDR1 reads MNHNS; CDR2 reads SASEGT. This CDR3 comprises 14 residues. J lost 2 bases, V lost 7 bases, and 3 bases had no gene match. CDR3 in DNA: TGTGCCAGCACCAGACTAGCGGGACAAGAGACCCAGTACTTC. Its translation is CASTRLAGQETQYF.

CDR3 residues: CASRPGQGPSTQYF. CDR3 bases: TGTGCCAGCAGACCGGGACAGGGGCCGTCGACCCAGTACTTC. The V gene is TRBV6-1, the J gene TRBJ2-5; TRBD1 matches 10 bases. Germline V CDR1 and CDR2: MNHNS, SASEGT. With V trimmed by 6 bases and J by 7 bases, 8 bases remained unmatched. This CDR3 has 14 amino acids.

This clonotype occurred a few times. This chain joins TRBV6-1 and TRBJ1-3; D is ambiguous. Germline assignment: CDR1 MNHNS and CDR2 SASEGT. The CDR3 sequence is 14 residues long. With 6 bases removed from V and 0 bases from J, the gap between germline ends came to 9 bases. The CDR3 spells CASRTSGSGNTIYF. Written as DNA, the CDR3 is TGTGCCAGCAGGACTTCAGGCTCTGGAAACACCATATATTTT.

In this sample, this clonotype turned up a few times. The chain is built from TRBV6-1 and TRBJ1-2; no definite D call. The CDR3 loop spans 14 amino acids. Germline-derived CDR1 and CDR2 are MNHNS and SASEGT. V lost 2 bases and J 4 bases, leaving 11 bases between the germline ends. CDR3 nucleotide sequence: TGTGCCAGCAGTGAAAATGCACTAGGCTATGGCTACACCTTC. It yields the protein CASSENALGYGYTF.

This clonotype was counted once. In DNA, the CDR3 is TGTGCCAGCAGTGAACAGGGGGATGGCTACACCTTC. Translating gives CASSEQGDGYTF. V gene TRBV6-1 combines with J gene TRBJ1-2, with 7 positions matching TRBD1. Germline V gene data show CDR1 as MNHNS and CDR2 as SASEGT. Losses at the gene ends were 2 bases for V and 6 bases for J; bases not matched to a gene: 0. This CDR3 comprises 12 residues.

This clonotype was counted once. V usage is TRBV10-3 and J usage is TRBJ2-2, with D perhaps matching TRBD1 (6 bases). The CDR3 contains 13 residues. V lost 5 bases, J lost 6 bases, and 10 bases lay in between. Looked up from germline, CDR1 is ENHRY and CDR2 is SYGVKD. Here the CDR3 reads CAISTGSPGELFF. The CDR3 nucleotides are TGTGCCATCAGTACAGGGTCCCCCGGGGAGCTGTTTTTT.

The J gene is TRBJ1-3, the V gene TRBV19; D is unclear. The CDR3 consists of 15 residues. Trimming removed 5 bases from V and 0 bases from J, with 11 bases in between. Germline CDR1 LNHDA, CDR2 SQIVND (reference sequence). This CDR3 reads CASSAPRSSGNTIYF. The CDR3 nucleotides read TGTGCCAGTAGTGCGCCGAGGTCCTCTGGAAACACCATATATTTT. Supplemented by reference TRBV19 and TRBJ1-3, the full variable domain reads DGGITQSPKYLFRKEGQNVTLSCEQNLNHDAMYWYRQDPGQGLRLIYYSQIVNDFQKGDIAEGYSVSREKKESFPLTVTSAQKNPTAFYLCASSAPRSSGNTIYFGEGSWLTVV.

In this sample, this clonotype turned up a few times. The chain combines TRBV7-2 with TRBJ1-1; 7 bases agree with TRBD1. From germline, CDR1 is SGHTA and CDR2 FQGNSA. The ends lost 3 bases at V and 1 base at J; junction bases unmatched: 11. This CDR3 is built from 17 residues. CDR3 bases: TGTGCCAGCAGCTTTTGGGAGACCGGGACAGCGAACACTGAAGCTTTCTTT. Residues: CASSFWETGTANTEAFF.